The T cell receptor (beta chain) described here comes from a study of blood T cell repertoires in COVID-19. Overall study: Sites across the United States, Italy and Spain contributed samples from acute and convalescent COVID-19.

Original methodology: Reference gene primer amplification yielded estimated nucleated cell counts. The data were produced by immunoSEQ multiplex PCR, yet TCRdb's version contains in-frame clones alone and is incomplete. That table furnishes V, J and clone size, whereas the DNA furnished D and trimming. This sample has around 90,000 clones, with 75% to 85% found just once. The sequence came from a human donor in a cohort sampled during active COVID-19. Sequencing input: peripheral blood.

CDR3 residues: CASSQEGTGGYTF. In nucleotides, the CDR3 is TGTGCCAGCAGCCAAGAAGGGACTGGTGGCTACACCTTC. The chain is built from TRBV4-2 and TRBJ1-2; D is perhaps TRBD1 (5 bases). The CDR3 has 13 residues. Looked up from germline, CDR1 is LGHNA and CDR2 is YNFKEQ. Trimming removed 0 bases from V and 7 bases from J, with 9 bases in between.